The rows below give T cell receptor beta chains drawn from one sample of a study of blood T cell repertoires in COVID-19. Profiled with immunoSEQ multiplex PCR; TCRdb holds only in-frame clones, not every one. The sample holds around 150,000 clones, 87% seen once. The sample taken for sequencing was peripheral blood. The receptors derive from a man aged 50-60 years with active COVID-19. Both conserved end residues are part of each CDR3. A D gene is named only where the DNA matches it firmly. Only some rows state a clone size, as once, few, many or a class for expanded clones.

. TRBJ2-7 TRBV5-1 TRBD1 CASSLVGGQGPLGTYEQYF TGCGCCAGCAGCTTGGTTGGGGGACAGGGTCCCTTGGGAACCTACGAGCAGTACTTC
once TRBJ1-4 TRBV9 . CASSPLRGATNEKLFF TGTGCCAGCAGCCCTCTCAGAGGCGCAACTAATGAAAAACTGTTTTTT
. TRBJ2-1 TRBV11-2 TRBD2 CASSPKPGLAGASYNEQFF TGTGCCAGCAGCCCCAAGCCGGGACTAGCGGGGGCTTCCTACAATGAGCAGTTCTTC
. TRBJ2-2 TRBV6-1 TRBD2 CASSGTSGGNTGELFF TGTGCCAGCAGTGGGACTAGCGGGGGGAACACCGGGGAGCTGTTTTTT
. TRBJ1-1 TRBV18 TRBD1 CASSQGQGRGTEAFF TGTGCCAGCTCACAGGGACAGGGTCGGGGCACTGAAGCTTTCTTT
. TRBJ1-2 TRBV7-6 TRBD1 CASSYGQGGGYTF TGTGCCAGCAGCTACGGACAGGGTGGGGGCTACACCTTC
. TRBJ2-7 TRBV4-2 TRBD2 CASSQVRGLAGAGYEQYF TGTGCCAGCAGCCAAGTTAGGGGACTAGCGGGGGCCGGCTACGAGCAGTACTTC
. TRBJ1-2 TRBV12-3/TRBV12-4 . CASSPILYGYTF TGTGCCAGCAGTCCAATCCTATATGGCTACACCTTC
. TRBJ2-2 TRBV4-1 . CASSGTWTGGTGELFF TGCGCCAGCAGCGGGACTTGGACTGGGGGGACCGGGGAGCTGTTTTTT
. TRBJ1-1 TRBV7-9 . CASSYGTRGAFF TGTGCCAGCAGCTACGGGACTCGGGGGGCTTTCTTT
. TRBJ1-5 TRBV6-5 TRBD1 CASTDRAIQPQHF TGTGCCAGCACCGACAGGGCTATTCAGCCCCAGCATTTT
once TRBJ1-2 TRBV9 . CASSVGTGGEYGYTF TGTGCCAGCAGCGTAGGGACGGGGGGGGAGTATGGCTACACCTTC
. TRBJ2-5 TRBV9 . CASSGGQGGETQYF TGTGCCAGCAGCGGTGGACAGGGAGGGGAGACCCAGTACTTC
. TRBJ2-2 TRBV2 TRBD1 CASTIEGTGVTGELFF TGTGCCAGCACTATAGAAGGGACAGGGGTTACCGGGGAGCTGTTTTTT
. TRBJ1-1 TRBV6-6 . CASSYSGGETEAFF TGTGCCAGCAGTTACTCCGGAGGGGAAACTGAAGCTTTCTTT
. TRBJ1-2 TRBV29-1 . CSVERGQTANYGYTF TGCAGCGTTGAAAGGGGCCAGACAGCGAACTATGGCTACACCTTC
. TRBJ1-3 TRBV4-1 . CASSRTTYVSGNTIYF TGCGCCAGCAGTCGAACTACCTATGTCTCTGGAAACACCATATATTTT
. TRBJ1-1 TRBV6-4 . CASSADGGSTEAFF TGTGCCAGCAGTGCCGACGGAGGCTCGACTGAAGCTTTCTTT
. TRBJ2-7 TRBV5-1 TRBD1 CASSLDGQGLSYEQYF TGCGCCAGCAGCTTGGACGGACAGGGTCTATCCTACGAGCAGTACTTC
. TRBJ2-1 TRBV7-8 . CASSSPGAGDLEQFF TGTGCCAGCAGCTCCCCGGGGGCGGGGGACCTTGAGCAGTTCTTC
many TRBJ1-2 TRBV30 . CAWTRHNYGYTF TGTGCCTGGACCAGACATAACTATGGCTACACCTTC
. TRBJ1-5 TRBV6-2/TRBV6-3 . CASSYTLRGNQPQHF TGTGCCAGCAGTTACACCCTGCGAGGCAATCAGCCCCAGCATTTT
. TRBJ2-5 TRBV7-2 . CASSLAGLQETQYF TGTGCCAGCAGCTTAGCGGGCCTTCAAGAGACCCAGTACTTC
. TRBJ1-1 TRBV14 . CASSQNGVRAFF TGTGCCAGCAGCCAGAATGGTGTTCGGGCTTTCTTT
. TRBJ2-1 TRBV18 TRBD1 CASSPRDRHNEQFF TGTGCCAGCTCACCCCGGGACAGACACAATGAGCAGTTCTTC
. TRBJ1-2 TRBV5-6 . CASSLRGHQGYTF TGTGCCAGCAGCCTCAGGGGTCATCAAGGCTACACCTTC
. TRBJ2-2 TRBV5-1 . CASSGRGASGELFF TGCGCCAGCAGCGGACGGGGAGCCTCCGGGGAGCTGTTTTTT
. TRBJ2-7 TRBV27 TRBD1 CASSAGQGVYEQYF TGTGCCAGCAGTGCGGGACAGGGCGTTTACGAGCAGTACTTC
. TRBJ1-3 TRBV2 . CASTTNGNTIYF TGTGCCAGCACTACGAATGGAAACACCATATATTTT
. TRBJ2-7 TRBV5-4 TRBD1 CASSFGQGAGSYEQYF TGTGCCAGCAGCTTCGGACAGGGGGCTGGATCCTACGAGCAGTACTTC
once TRBJ2-3 TRBV7-9 . CASSRPGHGTDTQYF TGTGCCAGCAGCCGCCCGGGACACGGCACAGATACGCAGTATTTT
. TRBJ1-5 TRBV6-5 TRBD1 CASSLGGQSNQPQHF TGTGCCAGCAGCCTAGGGGGACAGTCTAACCAGCCCCAGCATTTT
. TRBJ2-1 TRBV11-2 TRBD2 CASSSLKRGPNEQFF TGTGCCAGCAGCTCTCTCAAGCGGGGGCCCAATGAGCAGTTCTTC
. TRBJ1-2 TRBV19 . CASASYGTGSGYTF TGTGCCAGTGCGTCTTATGGAACAGGGAGTGGCTACACCTTC
. TRBJ2-7 TRBV6-5 . CASRRGPLDEQYF TGTGCCAGTAGAAGGGGCCCGCTGGACGAGCAGTACTTC
. TRBJ2-5 TRBV3-1/TRBV3-2 . CASSTGRETQYF TGTGCCAGCAGTACAGGGCGGGAGACCCAGTACTTC
few TRBJ1-6 TRBV6-1 . CASSDRANSPLHF TGTGCCAGCAGTGACAGGGCCAATTCACCCCTCCACTTT
. TRBJ1-2 TRBV28 . CASSSNRNGYTF TGTGCCAGCAGTTCCAACAGGAATGGCTACACCTTC
. TRBJ1-1 TRBV5-4 TRBD1 CASREGQTILNTEAFF TGTGCCAGCAGAGAGGGACAGACGATTCTGAACACTGAAGCTTTCTTT
. TRBJ2-1 TRBV5-1 . CASERAPSSYNEQFF TGCGCCAGCGAGCGGGCCCCGAGCTCCTACAATGAGCAGTTCTTC
. TRBJ2-1 TRBV5-1 TRBD2 CASSASGGLNNEQFF TGCGCCAGCAGCGCTAGCGGGGGGCTCAACAATGAGCAGTTCTTC
. TRBJ2-3 TRBV5-4 . CASSSGTDTQYF TGTGCCAGCAGCTCGGGCACAGATACGCAGTATTTT